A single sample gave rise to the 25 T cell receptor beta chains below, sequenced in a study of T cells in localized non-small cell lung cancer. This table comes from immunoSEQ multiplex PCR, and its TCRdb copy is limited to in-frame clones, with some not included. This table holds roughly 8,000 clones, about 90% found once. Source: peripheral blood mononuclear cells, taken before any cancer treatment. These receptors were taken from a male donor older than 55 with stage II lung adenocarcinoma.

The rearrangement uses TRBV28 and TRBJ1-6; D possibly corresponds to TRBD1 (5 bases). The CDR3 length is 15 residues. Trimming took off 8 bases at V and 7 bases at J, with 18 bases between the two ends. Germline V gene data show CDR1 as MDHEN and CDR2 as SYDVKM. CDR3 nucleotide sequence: TGTGCCAGCTACCAGAGCGGGGGAAGAAATTCACCCCTCCACTTT. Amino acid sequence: CASYQSGGRNSPLHF.

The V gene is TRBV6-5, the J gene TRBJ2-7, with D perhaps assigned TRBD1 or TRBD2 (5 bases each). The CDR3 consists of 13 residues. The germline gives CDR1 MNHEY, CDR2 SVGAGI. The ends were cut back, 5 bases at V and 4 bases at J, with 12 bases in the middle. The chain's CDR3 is CASSVGPTYEQYF. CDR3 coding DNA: TGTGCCAGCAGTGTGGGACCTACTTACGAGCAGTACTTC.

In DNA, the CDR3 is TGTGCCTGGAAAGGGGGGGGGTATTCACCCCTCCACTTT. Its protein product is CAWKGGGYSPLHF. V gene TRBV30 combines with J gene TRBJ1-6; possible D gene TRBD1, 6 bases. V was clipped by 4 bases and J by 8 bases, with 12 bases between them. The CDR3 length is 13 residues. Germline lookup yields CDR1 GTSNPN and CDR2 SVGIG (reference sequence).

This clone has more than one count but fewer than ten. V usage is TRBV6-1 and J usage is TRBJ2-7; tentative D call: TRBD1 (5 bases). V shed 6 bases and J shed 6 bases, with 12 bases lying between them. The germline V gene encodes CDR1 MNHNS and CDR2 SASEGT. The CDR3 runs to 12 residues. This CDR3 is CASRPQGTEQYF. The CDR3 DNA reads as TGTGCCAGCAGACCGCAGGGCACCGAGCAGTACTTC.

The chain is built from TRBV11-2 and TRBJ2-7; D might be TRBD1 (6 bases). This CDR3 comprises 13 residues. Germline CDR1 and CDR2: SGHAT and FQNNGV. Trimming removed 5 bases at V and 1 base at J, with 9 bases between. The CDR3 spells CASSLRGSYEQYF. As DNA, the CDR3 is TGTGCCAGCAGCCTCAGGGGATCCTACGAGCAGTACTTC.

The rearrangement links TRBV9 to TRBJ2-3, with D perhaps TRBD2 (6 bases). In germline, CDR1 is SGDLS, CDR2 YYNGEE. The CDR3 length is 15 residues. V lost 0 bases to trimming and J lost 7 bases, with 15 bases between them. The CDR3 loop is CASSVGGSGVNTQYF. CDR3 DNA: TGTGCCAGCAGCGTAGGTGGTTCGGGGGTGAATACGCAGTATTTT.

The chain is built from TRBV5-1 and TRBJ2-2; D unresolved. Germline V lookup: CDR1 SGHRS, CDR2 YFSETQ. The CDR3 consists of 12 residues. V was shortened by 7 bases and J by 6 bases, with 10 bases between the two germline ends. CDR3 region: CASSGSAGELFF. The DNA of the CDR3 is TGCGCCAGCTCCGGGTCAGCCGGGGAGCTGTTTTTT.

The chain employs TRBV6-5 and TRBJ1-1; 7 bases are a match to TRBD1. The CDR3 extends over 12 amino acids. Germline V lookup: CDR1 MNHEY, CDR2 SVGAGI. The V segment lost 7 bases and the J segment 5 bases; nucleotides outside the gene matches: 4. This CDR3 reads CASTRGGTEAFF. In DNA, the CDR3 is TGTGCCAGCACCAGGGGGGGGACTGAAGCTTTCTTT.

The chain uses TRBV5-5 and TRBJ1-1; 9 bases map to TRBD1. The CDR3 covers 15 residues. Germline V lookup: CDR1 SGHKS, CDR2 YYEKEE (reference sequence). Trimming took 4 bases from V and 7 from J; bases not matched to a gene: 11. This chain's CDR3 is CASSEMTGGFGEAFF. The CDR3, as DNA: TGTGCCAGCAGCGAGATGACAGGGGGGTTTGGTGAAGCTTTCTTT.

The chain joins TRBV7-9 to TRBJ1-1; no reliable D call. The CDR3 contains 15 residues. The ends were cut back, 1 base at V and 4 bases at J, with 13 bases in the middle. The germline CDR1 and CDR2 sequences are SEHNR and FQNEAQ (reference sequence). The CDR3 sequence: CASSLVGQRSTEAFF. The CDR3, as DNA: TGTGCCAGCAGCTTAGTTGGGCAAAGGAGCACTGAAGCTTTCTTT.

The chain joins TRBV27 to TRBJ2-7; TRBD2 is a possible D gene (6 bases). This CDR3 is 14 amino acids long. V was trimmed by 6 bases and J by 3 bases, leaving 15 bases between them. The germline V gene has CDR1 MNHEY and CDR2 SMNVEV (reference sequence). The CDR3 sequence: CASSPFGGNYEQYF. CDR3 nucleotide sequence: TGTGCCAGCAGCCCCTTTGGGGGGAACTACGAGCAGTACTTC.

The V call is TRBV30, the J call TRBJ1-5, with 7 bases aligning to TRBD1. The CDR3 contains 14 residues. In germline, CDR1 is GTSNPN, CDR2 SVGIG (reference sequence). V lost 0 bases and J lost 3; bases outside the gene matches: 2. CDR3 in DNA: TGTGCCTGGAGTGTCGGGACAGACAATCAGCCCCAGCATTTT. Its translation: CAWSVGTDNQPQHF. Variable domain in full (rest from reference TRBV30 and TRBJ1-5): SQTIHQWPATLVQPVGSPLSLECTVEGTSNPNLYWYRQAAGRGLQLLFYSVGIGQISSEVPQNLSASRPQDRQFILSSKKLLLSDSGFYLCAWSVGTDNQPQHFGDGTRLSIL.

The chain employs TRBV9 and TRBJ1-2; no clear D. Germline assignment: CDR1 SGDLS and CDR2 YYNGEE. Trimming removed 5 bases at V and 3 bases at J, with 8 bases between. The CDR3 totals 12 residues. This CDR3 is CASSRAHYGYTF. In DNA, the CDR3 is TGTGCCAGCAGTAGGGCCCACTATGGCTACACCTTC.

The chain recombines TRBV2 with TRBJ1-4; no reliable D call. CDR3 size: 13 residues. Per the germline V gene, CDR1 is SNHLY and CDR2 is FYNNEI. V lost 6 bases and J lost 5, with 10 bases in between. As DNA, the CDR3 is TGTGCCAGCAGACCTAAAAGGAATGAAAAACTGTTTTTT. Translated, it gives CASRPKRNEKLFF. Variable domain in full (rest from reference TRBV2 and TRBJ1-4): EPEVTQTPSHQVTQMGQEVILRCVPISNHLYFYWYRQILGQKVEFLVSFYNNEISEKSEIFDDQFSVERPDGSNFTLKIRSTKLEDSAMYFCASRPKRNEKLFFGSGTQLSVL.

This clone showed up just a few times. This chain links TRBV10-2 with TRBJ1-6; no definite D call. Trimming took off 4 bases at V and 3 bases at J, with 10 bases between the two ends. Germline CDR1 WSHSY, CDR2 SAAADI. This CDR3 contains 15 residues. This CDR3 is CASSGGQIYNSPLHF. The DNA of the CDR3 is TGCGCCAGCAGTGGAGGGCAGATCTATAATTCACCCCTCCACTTT.

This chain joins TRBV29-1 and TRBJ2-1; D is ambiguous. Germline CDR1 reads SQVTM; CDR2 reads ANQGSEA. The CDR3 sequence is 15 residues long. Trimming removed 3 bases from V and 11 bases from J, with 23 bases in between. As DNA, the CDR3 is TGCAGCGTTGACCTGATATCGTTTGGCCTAATTCAGCAGTTCTTC. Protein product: CSVDLISFGLIQQFF.

CDR3 sequence (DNA): TGTGCCAGCAGCCTCGGGGGTAACACCTACAATGAGCAGTTCTTC. Residues: CASSLGGNTYNEQFF. The chain recombines TRBV7-2 with TRBJ2-1, with a tentative D call TRBD2 (6 bases). The CDR3 loop spans 15 amino acids. Trimming removed 5 bases at V and 2 bases at J, with 13 bases between. The germline V gene encodes CDR1 SGHTA and CDR2 FQGNSA.

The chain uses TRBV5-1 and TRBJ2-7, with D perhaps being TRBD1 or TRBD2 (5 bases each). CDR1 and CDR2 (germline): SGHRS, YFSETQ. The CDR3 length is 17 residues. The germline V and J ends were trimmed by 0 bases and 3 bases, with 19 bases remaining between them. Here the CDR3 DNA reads TGCGCCAGCAGCTTGGGGGACGCCCTTAACGGGATCTACGAGCAGTACTTC. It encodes CASSLGDALNGIYEQYF.

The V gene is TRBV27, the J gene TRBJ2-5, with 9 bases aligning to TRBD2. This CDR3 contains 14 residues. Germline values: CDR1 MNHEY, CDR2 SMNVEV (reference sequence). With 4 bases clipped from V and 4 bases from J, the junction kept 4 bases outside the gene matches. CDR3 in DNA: TGTGCCAGCAGTTCCCAACTAGCGGGAGAGACCCAGTACTTC. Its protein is CASSSQLAGETQYF.

CDR3 sequence: CASMDLIGDSNQPQHF. In DNA, the CDR3 is TGTGCCAGTATGGATCTGATTGGAGACAGCAATCAGCCCCAGCATTTT. The chain couples TRBV19 to TRBJ1-5; no definite D call. The germline gives CDR1 LNHDA, CDR2 SQIVND (reference sequence). The germline V and J ends were trimmed by 7 bases and 1 base, with 17 bases remaining between them. The CDR3 sequence is 16 residues long.

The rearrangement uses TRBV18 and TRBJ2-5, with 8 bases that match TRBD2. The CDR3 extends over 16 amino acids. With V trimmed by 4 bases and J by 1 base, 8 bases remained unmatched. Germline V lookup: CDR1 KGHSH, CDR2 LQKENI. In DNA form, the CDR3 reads TGTGCCAGCTCACGAACCCCCGGGACTAGCCAAGAGACCCAGTACTTC. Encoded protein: CASSRTPGTSQETQYF.

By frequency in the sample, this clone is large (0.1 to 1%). The CDR3 is CATSRDKRWVLGHYTEAFF. CDR3 nucleotide sequence: TGTGCCACCAGCAGAGATAAAAGGTGGGTCTTGGGACACTACACTGAAGCTTTCTTT. V is TRBV15 and J is TRBJ1-1; TRBD1 might be the D (6 bases). V lost 0 bases and J lost 3, with 23 bases in between. This CDR3 is 19 amino acids long. CDR1 is LNHNV and CDR2 is YYDKDF in the germline V gene (reference sequence).

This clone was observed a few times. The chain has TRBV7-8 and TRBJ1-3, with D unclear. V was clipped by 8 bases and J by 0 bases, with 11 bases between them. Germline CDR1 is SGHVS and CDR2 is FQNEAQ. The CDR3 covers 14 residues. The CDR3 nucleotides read TGTGCCAGCTCAGTGAGGACCTCTGGAAACACCATATATTTT. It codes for CASSVRTSGNTIYF.

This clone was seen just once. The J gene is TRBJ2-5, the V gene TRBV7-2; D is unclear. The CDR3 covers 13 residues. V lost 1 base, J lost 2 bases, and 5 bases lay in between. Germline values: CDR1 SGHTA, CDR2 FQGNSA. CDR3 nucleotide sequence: TGTGCCAGCAGCTTAGACAATCAAGAGACCCAGTACTTC. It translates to CASSLDNQETQYF.

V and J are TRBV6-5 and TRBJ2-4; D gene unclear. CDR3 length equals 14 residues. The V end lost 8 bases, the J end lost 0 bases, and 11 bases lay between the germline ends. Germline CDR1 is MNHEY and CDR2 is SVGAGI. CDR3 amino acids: CASAGWGAKNIQYF. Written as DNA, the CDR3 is TGTGCCAGCGCTGGGTGGGGAGCCAAAAACATTCAGTACTTC.